This TCR beta chain was sequenced in a study of T cell responses to AZD1222 COVID-19 vaccine. Study-level points and caveats: Repertoires were sampled only after the peak T cell response. Compared with day 0, the breadth and depth of the Spike-specific TCR repertoire rose significantly after two doses of AZD1222. Baseline seropositives among AZD1222 recipients totaled only five to seven. White British people made up most donors, females outnumbered males, and clonal diversity was possibly underestimated.

Worth noting for this clone: Its specificity is unknown.

The CDR3 totals 14 residues. Germline CDR1 and CDR2: SGHAT and FQNNGV. The ends were cut back, 2 bases at V and 3 bases at J, with 10 bases in the middle. Assay used: immunoSEQ multiplex PCR; TCRdb lists only in-frame clones, some missing. The data contain roughly 150,000 clones, around nine tenths of them seen just once; the ten biggest clones take up about 1.6%. The material sequenced was peripheral blood, taken on day 0 of AZD1222 vaccination. The chain joins TRBV11-2 to TRBJ2-5, with D perhaps assigned TRBD1 or TRBD2 (5 bases each). This TCR was sampled from an adult in good health. CDR3 sequence reads: CASSLLGVKETQYF. CDR3 nucleotide sequence: TGTGCCAGCAGCTTACTGGGGGTCAAAGAGACCCAGTACTTC. The full variable domain, with the rest looked up from reference TRBV11-2 and TRBJ2-5, is EAGVAQSPRYKIIEKRQSVAFWCNPISGHATLYWYQQILGQGPKLLIQFQNNGVVDDSQLPKDRFSAERLKGVDSTLKIQPAKLEDSAVYLCASSLLGVKETQYFGPGTRLLVL.